The source of this T cell receptor beta chain is a study of blood T cell repertoires in COVID-19. Across the study: The United States, Italy and Spain were the sources of the acute and convalescent COVID-19 samples. The cDNA or gDNA used as material had been derived from T cells, B-cell-depleted T cells, or PBMCs.

Cohort assignment relied on participant-reported clinical history. Germline lookup yields CDR1 KGHSH and CDR2 LQKENI. V lost 6 bases, J lost 4 bases, and 2 bases stayed unmatched. The CDR3 has 13 residues. Clones were read by immunoSEQ multiplex PCR, and TCRdb kept only the in-frame ones, dropping some. The data show roughly 260,000 clones, about nine tenths seen once. Sequencing used PBMCs or T cells enriched from blood (not recorded which). The V and J genes are TRBV18 and TRBJ2-3, with 9 bases aligning to TRBD1. This sequence originates from a woman in her thirties with acute COVID-19. CDR3 in DNA: TGTGCCAGCTCCCGGACAGGGGCAGATACGCAGTATTTT. Amino acids: CASSRTGADTQYF. Drawing the rest from reference TRBV18 and TRBJ2-3, the complete variable domain is NAGVMQNPRHLVRRRGQEARLRCSPMKGHSHVYWYRQLPEEGLKFMVYLQKENIIDESGMPKERFSAEFPKEGPSILRIQQVVRGDSAAYFCASSRTGADTQYFGPGTRLTVL.